These 20 T cell receptor beta chains came from one sample sequenced in a study of T cells after posttransplantation cyclophosphamide. Busulfan-fludarabine conditioning, marrow transplant, and cyclophosphamide on days +3 and +4 were administered. Repertoires were generated with immunoSEQ multiplex PCR, while TCRdb's copy carries only in-frame clones and drops some. Of about 16,000 clones in the sample, 92% were seen once. The source was CD4+ T cells sorted from blood, collected after allogeneic stem cell transplant with posttransplant cyclophosphamide. These receptors came from a male patient between 60 and 69 years old who received an allogeneic stem cell transplant from a related donor and was CMV-positive. The T cells may come from the graft donor.

This sequence joins TRBV30 and TRBJ1-2; D is uncertain. With 2 bases removed from V and 4 bases from J, the gap between germline ends came to 17 bases. This CDR3 spans 15 amino acids. Germline assignment: CDR1 GTSNPN and CDR2 SVGIG (reference sequence). The CDR3 nucleotides are TGTGCCTGGAGTCCCCGGTCCGGGGTGACCTATGGCTACACCTTC. Protein product: CAWSPRSGVTYGYTF.

For this clone: The junction and the germline gene differ at one end; a read error may be behind it. Additional DNA sequences in this sample encode the identical CDR3. The chain recombines TRBV4-1 with TRBJ1-6; TRBD1 matches at 8 bases. The germline V gene has CDR1 MGHRA and CDR2 YSYEKL. This CDR3 has 15 residues. The CDR3 DNA reads as TGCGCCAGCAGCCGTGCAGGGGGCCGGAATTCCCCCCTCCACTTT. Translation gives CASSRAGGRNSPLHF.

The CDR3 region is CASSLNPGANYNEQFF. In nucleotides, the CDR3 is TGTGCCAGCAGCTTAAACCCAGGGGCTAATTACAATGAGCAGTTCTTC. The rearrangement uses TRBV11-3 and TRBJ2-1; D might be TRBD1 (6 bases). Germline V CDR1 and CDR2: SGHNT, YENEEA. CDR3 length: 16 amino acids. Trimming pared 2 bases from V and 4 bases from J, leaving 15 bases between.

The chain combines TRBV5-1 with TRBJ2-3; a weak D match, TRBD1 (6 bases). CDR3 length equals 14 residues. In germline, CDR1 is SGHRS, CDR2 YFSETQ. Deletions cut 4 bases from V and 5 bases from J, with 14 bases between. The CDR3 reads CASSTGTLRDTQYF. In DNA form, the CDR3 reads TGCGCCAGCAGCACCGGGACACTCAGAGATACGCAGTATTTT.

For this clone: Different DNA sequences within this sample yield the same CDR3. Here the CDR3 DNA reads TGTGCCAGCAGTGAAGCGCGGGTGTTCAATAATTCACCCCTCCACTTT. Its translation is CASSEARVFNNSPLHF. This chain uses TRBV2 with TRBJ1-6; D remains ambiguous. V was trimmed by 0 bases and J by 5 bases, leaving 11 bases between them. The CDR3 spans 16 residues. The germline V gene encodes CDR1 SNHLY and CDR2 FYNNEI.

CDR3: CAWSPRGLVKGNEQFF. The CDR3 nucleotides are TGTGCCTGGAGTCCCAGAGGGCTAGTCAAGGGCAATGAGCAGTTCTTC. This rearrangement joins TRBV30 to TRBJ2-1; D perhaps matches TRBD2 (5 bases). Trimming shortened V by 2 bases and J by 6 bases, and 20 bases separated the two germline ends. CDR1 and CDR2 from the germline V gene are GTSNPN and SVGIG (reference sequence). The CDR3 is 16 residues long.

The V and J genes are TRBV5-1 and TRBJ2-3, with D tentatively TRBD2 (7 bases). Trimming removed 0 bases from V and 4 bases from J, with 18 bases in between. CDR3 length equals 17 residues. The V gene's germline CDR1 is SGHRS and CDR2 YFSETQ. This chain's CDR3 is CASSLVPGGGLPDTQYF. The CDR3 nucleotides read TGCGCCAGCAGCTTGGTGCCCGGCGGGGGCCTACCAGATACGCAGTATTTT.

The chain carries TRBV23-1 and TRBJ2-7; no definite D call. TRBV23-1 is an open reading frame whose function is uncertain. The CDR3 contains 15 residues. The V gene lost 0 bases and the J gene lost 6 bases, with 15 bases spanning the gap. DNA of the CDR3: TGCGCCAGCAGTCAATCCCGCAGGCCGTGCAGCGAGCAGTACTTC. It codes for CASSQSRRPCSEQYF.

V and J are TRBV2 and TRBJ1-1; D possibly corresponds to TRBD1 (5 bases). Germline CDR1 and CDR2: SNHLY and FYNNEI. The CDR3 spans 13 residues. Trimming left V 7 bases short and J 1 base short, with 10 bases between. CDR3 coding DNA: TGTGCCAGCAAGAGGGACTGGAACACTGAAGCTTTCTTT. It encodes CASKRDWNTEAFF.

The V call is TRBV5-6, the J call TRBJ2-5; 8 nucleotides line up with TRBD2. The CDR3 sequence is 14 residues long. After removal of 4 bases from V and 4 bases from J, the junction contained 6 bases not matched to a gene. Germline V gene lookup returns CDR1 SGHDT and CDR2 YYEEEE. The CDR3 DNA is TGTGCCAGCAGCCTACGGGGGGGCGGAGAGACCCAGTACTTC. Residues: CASSLRGGGETQYF. The whole variable domain, filled in from reference TRBV5-6 and TRBJ2-5, reads DAGVTQSPTHLIKTRGQQVTLRCSPKSGHDTVSWYQQALGQGPQFIFQYYEEEERQRGNFPDRFSGHQFPNYSSELNVNALLLGDSALYLCASSLRGGGETQYFGPGTRLLVL.

This clone was found a few times. This rearrangement joins TRBV6-5 to TRBJ1-1; D is possibly TRBD1 (5 bases). The ends were cut back, 0 bases at V and 3 bases at J, with 11 bases in the middle. The germline CDR1 and CDR2 sequences are MNHEY and SVGAGI. CDR3 length equals 15 residues. This CDR3 reads CASSYSRSGDTEAFF. The CDR3, as DNA: TGTGCCAGCAGTTACTCCCGTTCGGGGGACACTGAAGCTTTCTTT.

The gene calls are TRBV4-1 and TRBJ1-5; D is unresolved. The V gene's germline CDR1 is MGHRA and CDR2 YSYEKL. Trimming left V 3 bases short and J 5 bases short, with 8 bases between. The CDR3 covers 13 residues. The CDR3 spells CASSQESDQPQHF. The DNA of the CDR3 is TGCGCCAGCAGCCAGGAAAGCGATCAGCCCCAGCATTTT.

The rearrangement links TRBV5-1 to TRBJ2-3; 13 positions agree with TRBD2. The V and J ends lost 1 base and 0 bases, in that order; junction bases with no gene match: 2. The CDR3 is made up of 17 amino acids. CDR1 and CDR2 (germline): SGHRS, YFSETQ. The DNA for the CDR3 is TGCGCCAGCAGCTTGAGGACTAGCGGGGGAAGCACAGATACGCAGTATTTT. Its translation is CASSLRTSGGSTDTQYF. The whole variable domain, remainder taken from reference TRBV5-1 and TRBJ2-3, is KAGVTQTPRYLIKTRGQQVTLSCSPISGHRSVSWYQQTPGQGLQFLFEYFSETQRNKGNFPGRFSGRQFSNSRSEMNVSTLELGDSALYLCASSLRTSGGSTDTQYFGPGTRLTVL.

V usage is TRBV27 and J usage is TRBJ2-1; 7 bases map to TRBD2. Germline CDR1 is MNHEY and CDR2 is SMNVEV (reference sequence). V shed 0 bases, J shed 4 bases, and the junction held 6 bases outside the gene matches. CDR3 length: 16 residues. The CDR3 here is CASSLSLAGVYNEQFF. The CDR3 DNA reads TGTGCCAGCAGTTTATCTCTGGCGGGGGTATACAATGAGCAGTTCTTC.

The CDR3 region is CASSEFGGEKLFF. The CDR3 DNA sequence: TGTGCCAGCAGTGAATTTGGGGGCGAAAAACTGTTTTTT. The chain uses TRBV25-1 and TRBJ1-4; D possibly corresponds to TRBD1 (6 bases). V was clipped by 1 base and J by 8 bases, with 8 bases between them. Germline CDR1 is MGHDK and CDR2 is SYGVNS. The length of the CDR3 is 13 residues.

V is TRBV7-2 and J is TRBJ1-2, with 10 bases identical to TRBD1. CDR1 is SGHTA, CDR2 FQGNSA, per germline. The CDR3 extends over 16 amino acids. After removal of 5 bases from V and 6 bases from J, the junction contained 12 bases not matched to a gene. The CDR3: CASSLSGTGVLDGYTF. The CDR3, as DNA: TGTGCCAGCAGCCTCTCCGGGACAGGGGTACTAGATGGCTACACCTTC.

This clone was detected only a few times. V gene TRBV7-9 combines with J gene TRBJ2-1; 8 nucleotides line up with TRBD1. Germline V gives CDR1 SEHNR, CDR2 FQNEAQ (reference sequence). This CDR3 contains 17 residues. Trimming took 1 base from V and 1 from J; bases not matched to a gene: 6. CDR3 DNA: TGTGCCAGCAGCTTAGGGCTCGACAGGGGATCCTACAATGAGCAGTTCTTC. Amino acid sequence: CASSLGLDRGSYNEQFF.

The gene calls are TRBV6-1 and TRBJ2-5; TRBD1 matches at 7 bases. Per the germline V gene, CDR1 is MNHNS and CDR2 is SASEGT. The CDR3 covers 13 residues. V lost 6 bases, J lost 4 bases, and 5 bases stayed unmatched. The CDR3 reads CASSLTGVETQYF. In DNA form, the CDR3 reads TGTGCCAGCAGCTTAACAGGGGTAGAGACCCAGTACTTC.

V usage is TRBV19 and J usage is TRBJ1-1; D gene uncertain. The CDR3 totals 17 residues. Looked up from germline, CDR1 is LNHDA and CDR2 is SQIVND (reference sequence). V shed 3 bases and J shed 0 bases, with 17 bases lying between them. In DNA form, the CDR3 reads TGTGCCAGTAGTATCAATCGGGGTTCTGGGTTGAACACTGAAGCTTTCTTT. Its translation: CASSINRGSGLNTEAFF.

This clone appeared once. CDR3 nucleotides: TGTGCCTGGAGTGCAGGGGTCAGCTATGGCTACACCTTC. This gives the protein CAWSAGVSYGYTF. The chain couples TRBV30 to TRBJ1-2; D may be TRBD1 (6 bases). The germline V and J ends were trimmed by 1 base and 4 bases, with 10 bases remaining between them. Germline V gene sequence: CDR1 GTSNPN, CDR2 SVGIG (reference sequence). The CDR3 totals 13 residues.